The clone carrying this T cell receptor (beta chain) was observed at least ten times. Antigen unknown. This sample was taken from a study of early T cells in non-severe SARS-CoV-2 infection. Study details: Unsorted whole-blood RNA was sequenced in bulk, leaving chains unpaired. Broader study findings: VDJdb matching favored anti-spike CD8 responses, missing private and CD4 specificities.

Unique molecular identifiers were affixed to single, distinct cDNA molecules. One entry per CDR3 protein, called by TCRdb with MiXCR from the 5' RACE reads. This repertoire shows some 81,000 distinct CDR3 sequences, over 9% found once; its top ten account for 4.8%. Germline trimming cut 4 bases from V and 2 bases from J; bases unmatched to any gene: 10. Germline V gives CDR1 DFQATT, CDR2 SNEGSKA (reference sequence). This CDR3 region has 16 residues. The chain has TRBV20-1 and TRBJ2-7, with TRBD2 matching over 11 bases. This receptor was identified in an adult who was a healthcare worker with PCR-confirmed SARS-CoV-2 infection or an uninfected control (not recorded which). The sequenced material came from whole blood. CDR3 protein: CSANPSFSGRAYEQYF. CDR3 sequence (DNA): TGCAGTGCTAACCCCTCGTTTAGCGGGAGGGCCTACGAGCAGTACTTC.